This T cell receptor (beta chain) is drawn from a study of monozygotic twins with cystic fibrosis. Overall study context: Roughly 3 micrograms of fragmented DNA underwent approximately 15 PCR cycles for library preparation.

General study results and limits: The repertoire was suggested to be naive-dominated, clonality median around 0.0093. J usage was most co-twin-similar in 8 of 16 pairs, V in 13.

The repertoire was sequenced with immunoSEQ multiplex PCR; TCRdb's copy has only in-frame clones and lacks some. The repertoire holds 30,000 or so clones, with approximately 67% as singletons. Remarks on this clone: Its antigen is as yet unknown.

This sequence originates from a girl aged 10-17 years with cystic fibrosis. Sequences were obtained from blood.

Here the CDR3 reads CASSVGTSGTYNEQFF. The CDR3 DNA reads as TGTGCCAGCAGTGTCGGGACTAGCGGGACGTACAATGAGCAGTTCTTC. The J gene is TRBJ2-1, the V gene TRBV25-1; 13 nucleotides match TRBD2. Germline V gene sequence: CDR1 MGHDK, CDR2 SYGVNS. The CDR3 contains 16 residues. V was clipped by 4 bases and J by 4 bases; unmatched bases: 4.